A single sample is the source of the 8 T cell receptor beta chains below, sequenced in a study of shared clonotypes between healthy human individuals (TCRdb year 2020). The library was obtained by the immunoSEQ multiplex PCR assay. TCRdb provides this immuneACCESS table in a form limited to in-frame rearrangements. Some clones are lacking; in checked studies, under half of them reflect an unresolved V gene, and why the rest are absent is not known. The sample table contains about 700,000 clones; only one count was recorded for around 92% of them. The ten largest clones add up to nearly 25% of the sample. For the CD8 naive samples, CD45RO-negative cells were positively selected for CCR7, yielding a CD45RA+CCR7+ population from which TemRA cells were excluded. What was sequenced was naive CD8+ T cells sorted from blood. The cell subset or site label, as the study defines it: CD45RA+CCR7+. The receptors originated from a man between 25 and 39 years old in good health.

The CDR3 region has the DNA TGTGCCAGCGCTGGGGCGGCTAGCTTCGACGAGCAGTACTTC. As protein: CASAGAASFDEQYF. This chain connects TRBV27 to TRBJ2-7; D might be TRBD1 or TRBD2, each matching 5 bases. Trimming removed 8 bases at V and 5 bases at J, with 19 bases between. The CDR3 runs 14 residues. Germline values: CDR1 MNHEY, CDR2 SMNVEV (reference sequence).

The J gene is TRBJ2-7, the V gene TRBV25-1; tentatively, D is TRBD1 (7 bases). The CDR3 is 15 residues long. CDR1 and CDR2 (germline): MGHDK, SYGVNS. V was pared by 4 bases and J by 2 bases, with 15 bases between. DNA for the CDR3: TGTGCCAGCAGTGCCAGGGGGGTTCGGCCCTACGAGCAGTACTTC. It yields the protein CASSARGVRPYEQYF.

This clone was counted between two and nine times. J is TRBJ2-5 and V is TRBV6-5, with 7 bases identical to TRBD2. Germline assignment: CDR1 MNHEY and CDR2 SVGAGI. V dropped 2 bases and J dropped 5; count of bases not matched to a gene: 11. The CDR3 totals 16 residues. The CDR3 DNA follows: TGTGCCAGCAGTTACGGGGTCCTAGCGGAGGAGGAGACCCAGTACTTC. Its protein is CASSYGVLAEEETQYF.

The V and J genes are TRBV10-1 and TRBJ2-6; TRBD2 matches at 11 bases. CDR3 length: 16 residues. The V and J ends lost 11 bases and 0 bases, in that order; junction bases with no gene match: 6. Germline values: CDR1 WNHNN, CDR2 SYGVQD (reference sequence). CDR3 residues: CAGPGLADSGANVLTF. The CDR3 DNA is TGCGCCGGACCGGGACTAGCGGACTCTGGGGCCAACGTCCTGACTTTC.

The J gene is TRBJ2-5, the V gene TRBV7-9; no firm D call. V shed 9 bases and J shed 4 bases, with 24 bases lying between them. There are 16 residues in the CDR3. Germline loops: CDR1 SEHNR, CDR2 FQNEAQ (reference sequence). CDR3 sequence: CASHRVAFEGRETQYF. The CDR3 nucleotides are TGTGCCAGTCATCGGGTGGCGTTTGAAGGGCGAGAGACCCAGTACTTC.

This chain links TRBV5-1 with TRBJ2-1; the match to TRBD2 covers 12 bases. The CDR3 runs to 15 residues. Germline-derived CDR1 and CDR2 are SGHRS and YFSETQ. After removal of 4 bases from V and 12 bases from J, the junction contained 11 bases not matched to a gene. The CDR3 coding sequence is TGCGCCAGCAGCCTGAGACTAGCGGGAGCAACCACGCAGTTCTTC. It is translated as CASSLRLAGATTQFF.

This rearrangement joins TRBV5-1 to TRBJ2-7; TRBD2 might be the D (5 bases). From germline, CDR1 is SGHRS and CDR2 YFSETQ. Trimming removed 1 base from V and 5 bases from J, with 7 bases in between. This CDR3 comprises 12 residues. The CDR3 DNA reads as TGCGCCAGCAGCTTGATCGGGGACGAGCAGTACTTC. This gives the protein CASSLIGDEQYF. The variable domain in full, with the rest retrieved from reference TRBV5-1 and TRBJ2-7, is KAGVTQTPRYLIKTRGQQVTLSCSPISGHRSVSWYQQTPGQGLQFLFEYFSETQRNKGNFPGRFSGRQFSNSRSEMNVSTLELGDSALYLCASSLIGDEQYFGPGTRLTVT.

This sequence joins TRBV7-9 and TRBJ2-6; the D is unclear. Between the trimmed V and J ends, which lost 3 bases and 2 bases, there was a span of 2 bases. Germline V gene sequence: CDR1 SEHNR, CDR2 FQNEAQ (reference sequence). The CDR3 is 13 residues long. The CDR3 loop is CASSFPGANVLTF. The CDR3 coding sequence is TGTGCCAGCAGCTTTCCTGGGGCCAACGTCCTGACTTTC.